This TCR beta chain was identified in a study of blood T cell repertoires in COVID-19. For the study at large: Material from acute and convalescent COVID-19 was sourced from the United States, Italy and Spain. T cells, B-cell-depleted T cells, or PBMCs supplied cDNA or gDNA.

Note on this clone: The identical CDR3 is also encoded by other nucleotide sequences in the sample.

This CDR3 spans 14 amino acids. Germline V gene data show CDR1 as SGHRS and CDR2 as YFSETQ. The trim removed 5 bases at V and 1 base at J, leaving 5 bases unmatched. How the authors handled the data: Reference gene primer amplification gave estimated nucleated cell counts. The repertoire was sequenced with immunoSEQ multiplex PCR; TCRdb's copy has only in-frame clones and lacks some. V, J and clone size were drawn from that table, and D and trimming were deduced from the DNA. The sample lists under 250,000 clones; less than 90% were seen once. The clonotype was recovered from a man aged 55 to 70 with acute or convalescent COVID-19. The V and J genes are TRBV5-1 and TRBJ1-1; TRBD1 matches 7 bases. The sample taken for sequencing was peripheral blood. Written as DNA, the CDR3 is TGCGCCAGCAGTCTCGGACAGGAGAACACTGAAGCTTTCTTT. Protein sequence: CASSLGQENTEAFF.